This entry features one T cell receptor (beta chain) sequence. This entry belongs to a study of shared T cell receptors in the human thymus. V lost 5 bases, J lost 1 base, and 11 bases lay in between. This CDR3 has 14 amino acids. Germline assignment: CDR1 LNHDA and CDR2 SQIVND (reference sequence). Some clones are missing from TCRdb's copy, which holds only in-frame ones; the method was immunoSEQ multiplex PCR. The sample lists about 730,000 clones, approximately 83% occurring once. Separately, the same data were catalogued under a study of human thymus T cells. As reported in that work: Healthy Finnish infants undergoing corrective surgery for congenital heart defects were used as donors. Resections obtained during corrective heart surgery supplied the thymus tissue. Usage of V and J genes appeared biased in thymic and blood repertoires. Related studies noted strongly shared thymic repertoires across unrelated people.

The chain links TRBV19 to TRBJ1-1; D uncertain. This TCR came from a girl under two years old with a congenital heart defect. Sequencing was done on a sample of thymocytes. CDR3 in amino acids: CASSPQVRNTEAFF. CDR3 coding DNA: TGTGCCAGTAGTCCCCAGGTGAGGAACACTGAAGCTTTCTTT.